The T cell receptor beta chain under discussion was sequenced for a study of T cells in tumors after PD-1 blockade. V lost 4 bases to trimming and J lost 8 bases; unmatched junction nucleotides: 9. Per the germline V gene, CDR1 is SQVTM and CDR2 is ANQGSEA. The CDR3 is 14 residues long. Repertoires were generated with immunoSEQ multiplex PCR, while TCRdb's copy carries only in-frame clones and drops some. The table lists some 11,000 clones, about 60% of them singletons. This TCR came from a human donor with basal cell carcinoma. Specimen: tumor tissue, collected before anti-PD-1 treatment. The chain combines TRBV29-1 with TRBJ2-1; the match to TRBD1 covers 9 bases. The CDR3 loop is CSVGYGTGRHEQFF. The CDR3 DNA reads TGCAGCGTTGGGTATGGGACAGGGAGGCATGAGCAGTTCTTC.